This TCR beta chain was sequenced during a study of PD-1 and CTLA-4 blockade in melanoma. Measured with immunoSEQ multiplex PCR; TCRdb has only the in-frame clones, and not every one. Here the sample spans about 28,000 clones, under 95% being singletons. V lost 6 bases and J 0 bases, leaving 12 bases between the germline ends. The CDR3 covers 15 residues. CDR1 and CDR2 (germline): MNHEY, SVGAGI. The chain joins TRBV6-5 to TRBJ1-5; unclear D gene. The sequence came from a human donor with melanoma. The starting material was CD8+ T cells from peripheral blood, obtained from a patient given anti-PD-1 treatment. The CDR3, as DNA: TGTGCCAGCAGCTCTCTCGGGGATAGCAATCAGCCCCAGCATTTT. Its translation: CASSSLGDSNQPQHF.